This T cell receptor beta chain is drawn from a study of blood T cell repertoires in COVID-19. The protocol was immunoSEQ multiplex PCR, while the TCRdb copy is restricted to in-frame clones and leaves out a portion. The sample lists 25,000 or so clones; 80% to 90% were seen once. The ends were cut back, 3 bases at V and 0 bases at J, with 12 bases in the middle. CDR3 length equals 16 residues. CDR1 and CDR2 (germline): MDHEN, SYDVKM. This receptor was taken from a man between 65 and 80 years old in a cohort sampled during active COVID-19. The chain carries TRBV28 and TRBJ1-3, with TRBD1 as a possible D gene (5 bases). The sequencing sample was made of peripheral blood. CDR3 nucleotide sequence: TGTGCCAGCAGTTTGGGGGGGTCGAGCTCTGGAAACACCATATATTTT. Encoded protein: CASSLGGSSSGNTIYF.